This entry lists 29 T cell receptor beta chains sequenced from one sample in a study of blood T cells in healthy people across ages. Primers used in a second PCR of about 7 to 12 cycles were a sample-barcoded 5' primer and a J-beta primer mix. TCRdb processed the 5' RACE reads anew with MiXCR; each CDR3 protein has one entry. This table has approximately 360,000 distinct CDR3 sequences, 45% to 65% appearing once. The material sequenced was blood. These receptors all come from a man in his sixties in good health.

The V call is TRBV11-2, the J call TRBJ2-7; 7 bases agree with TRBD1. TRBJ2-5 matches the DNA end more closely, so the J call is doubtful. The CDR3 loop spans 14 amino acids. Germline lookup yields CDR1 SGHAT and CDR2 FQNNGV. The CDR3 sequence: CASSPRTGGATQYF. The CDR3 nucleotides are TGTGCCAGCAGCCCCCGGACAGGTGGGGCGACCCAGTACTTC.

The rearrangement joins TRBV14 to TRBJ2-1; D gene ambiguous. Germline V gene data show CDR1 as SGHDN and CDR2 as FVKESK. V lost 0 bases to trimming and J lost 5 bases, with 11 bases between them. The CDR3 has 15 amino acids. CDR3 sequence reads: CASSQERVLHNEQFF. The CDR3 nucleotides read TGTGCCAGCAGCCAAGAAAGAGTTTTACACAATGAGCAGTTCTTC.

This chain links TRBV2 with TRBJ2-7, with D perhaps matching TRBD2 (5 bases). Trimming took 3 bases from V and 0 from J, leaving 12 bases between them. This CDR3 spans 15 amino acids. CDR1 is SNHLY and CDR2 is FYNNEI in the germline V gene. This CDR3 is CASSEERGDSYEQYF. The CDR3 nucleotides read TGTGCCAGCAGTGAGGAACGGGGTGACTCCTACGAGCAGTACTTC.

This chain joins TRBV7-9 and TRBJ2-7, with D possibly being TRBD1 or TRBD2 (5 bases each). In germline, CDR1 is SEHNR, CDR2 FQNEAQ (reference sequence). Trimming took off 5 bases at V and 0 bases at J, with 11 bases between the two ends. The CDR3 runs to 14 residues. The CDR3 sequence is CASSMGVDSYEQYF. The CDR3 DNA reads as TGTGCCAGCAGCATGGGGGTAGACTCCTACGAGCAGTACTTC.

This clonotype was recorded many times. The rearrangement uses TRBV7-9 and TRBJ2-1; D call uncertain. The germline V gene has CDR1 SEHNR and CDR2 FQNEAQ (reference sequence). V was trimmed by 5 bases and J by 4 bases, leaving 6 bases between them. This CDR3 region has 12 residues. The CDR3 bases are TGTGCCAGCAGCCCCACTTACAATGAGCAGTTCTTC. Protein sequence: CASSPTYNEQFF.

This clonotype was counted between two and nine times. The chain has TRBV18 and TRBJ2-5; tentatively, D is TRBD2 (6 bases). CDR3 length: 14 residues. Germline V gives CDR1 KGHSH, CDR2 LQKENI. V lost 3 bases to trimming and J lost 7 bases, with 15 bases between them. The CDR3, as DNA: TGTGCCAGCTCACCTGCCGGGGGACGAGGGACCCAGTACTTC. Amino acid sequence: CASSPAGGRGTQYF.

This clonotype came up a few times. This rearrangement joins TRBV6-1 to TRBJ2-7, with D perhaps TRBD1 (5 bases). The CDR3 spans 12 residues. V gave up 7 bases and J gave up 2 bases, with 9 bases separating them. Looked up from germline, CDR1 is MNHNS and CDR2 is SASEGT. CDR3 bases: TGTGCCAGCAAGGGGCCCGCCTACGAGCAGTACTTC. This gives the protein CASKGPAYEQYF.

This clonotype came up many times. The rearrangement joins TRBV28 to TRBJ2-7; either TRBD1 or TRBD2 may supply D (6 bases each). From germline, CDR1 is MDHEN and CDR2 SYDVKM. The CDR3 is made up of 14 amino acids. The V gene lost 6 bases and the J gene lost 0 bases, with 12 bases spanning the gap. The CDR3 reads CASRQGLSSYEQYF. Here the CDR3 DNA reads TGTGCCAGCAGACAGGGACTTAGCTCCTACGAGCAGTACTTC.

The chain recombines TRBV6-1 with TRBJ2-1, with 7 bases matching TRBD1. The V and J ends lost 5 bases and 10 bases, in that order; junction bases with no gene match: 8. The CDR3 has 13 residues. Germline CDR1 is MNHNS and CDR2 is SASEGT. Written as DNA, the CDR3 is TGTGCCAGCAGTCCCTTGGACAGGAGAGAGCAGTTCTTC. Protein: CASSPLDRREQFF.

The genes are TRBV6-5 and TRBJ2-5; 9 bases map to TRBD2. The ends lost 6 bases at V and 11 bases at J; junction bases unmatched: 13. CDR1 and CDR2 (germline): MNHEY, SVGAGI. The CDR3 contains 14 residues. CDR3 coding DNA: TGTGCCAGCAGGACCCCGGGACTAGCCTACAAGCAGTACTTC. As protein: CASRTPGLAYKQYF.

To note about this clonotype: A junction boundary mismatches the germline segment, possibly from a read error. The V call is TRBV12-3 or TRBV12-4, the J call TRBJ2-1; no clear D gene. CDR3 size: 13 residues. The CDR3, as DNA: TGTGCCAGCAGTTTATCGGGTACCAATGGGCAGTTCTTC. Translated: CASSLSGTNGQFF.

The chain uses TRBV2 and TRBJ1-1; no firm D call. Germline V gives CDR1 SNHLY, CDR2 FYNNEI. The CDR3 is made up of 13 amino acids. V was trimmed by 1 base and J by 6 bases, leaving 9 bases between them. CDR3 residues: CASSEGRWSEAFF. Here the CDR3 DNA reads TGTGCCAGCAGTGAAGGCCGATGGTCTGAAGCTTTCTTT.

This clonotype was counted ten times or more. J is TRBJ2-5 and V is TRBV20-1; tentatively, D is TRBD2 (7 bases). The CDR3 sequence is 14 residues long. From germline, CDR1 is DFQATT and CDR2 SNEGSKA (reference sequence). Between the trimmed V and J ends, which lost 1 base and 4 bases, there was a span of 13 bases. The CDR3 sequence is CSARGGGLLETQYF. CDR3 coding DNA: TGCAGTGCTAGAGGGGGGGGCCTGTTAGAGACCCAGTACTTC.

This clonotype was counted only a few times. V gene TRBV29-1 combines with J gene TRBJ1-1, with a weak D call TRBD1 (5 bases). V shed 6 bases and J shed 1 base, with 12 bases lying between them. Germline lookup yields CDR1 SQVTM and CDR2 ANQGSEA. This CDR3 region has 13 residues. The CDR3 bases are TGCAGCGTGGGGGGGTCCTCGAACACTGAAGCTTTCTTT. Translated: CSVGGSSNTEAFF.

The J gene is TRBJ2-7, the V gene TRBV27; unclear D gene. With 7 bases removed from V and 7 bases from J, the gap between germline ends came to 11 bases. The CDR3 totals 11 residues. Germline assignment: CDR1 MNHEY and CDR2 SMNVEV (reference sequence). CDR3 residues: CASTFYNEQYF. The CDR3 nucleotides read TGTGCCAGCACCTTCTACAATGAGCAGTACTTC.

The chain carries TRBV28 and TRBJ2-3; 10 nucleotides agree with TRBD2. CDR1 and CDR2 from the germline V gene are MDHEN and SYDVKM. The CDR3 contains 14 residues. The V gene end was trimmed by 7 bases and the J gene end by 4 bases; junction bases not matched to a gene: 5. The CDR3 DNA follows: TGTGCCAGCACCCTAGCGGGAGTCTCAGATACGCAGTATTTT. Translation gives CASTLAGVSDTQYF.

V usage is TRBV27 and J usage is TRBJ2-7, with D perhaps given as TRBD1 or TRBD2 (6 bases each). Germline V gene data show CDR1 as MNHEY and CDR2 as SMNVEV (reference sequence). Trimming cost V 6 bases and J 2 bases, with 17 bases left between them. The CDR3 is 15 amino acids. This CDR3 is CASSARGGTAYEQYF. CDR3 DNA: TGTGCCAGCAGCGCCAGGGGAGGAACGGCCTACGAGCAGTACTTC.

The chain carries TRBV20-1 and TRBJ1-1; possibly TRBD1 for D (6 bases). CDR1 is DFQATT and CDR2 is SNEGSKA in the germline V gene (reference sequence). The CDR3 sequence is 14 residues long. Trimming pared 1 base from V and 1 base from J, leaving 10 bases between. The CDR3 DNA is TGCAGTGCTAGAGTGGGGGCAGGGAACACTGAAGCTTTCTTT. Amino acid sequence: CSARVGAGNTEAFF.

This clonotype was counted at least ten times. The chain recombines TRBV7-2 with TRBJ1-6; 7 bases are a match to TRBD1. Unmatched junction bases numbered 8, after V lost 6 bases and J lost 6 bases. CDR3 length: 15 residues. CDR1 and CDR2 (germline): SGHTA, FQGNSA. CDR3 loop: CASREIRGSNSPLHF. The DNA of the CDR3 is TGTGCCAGCAGGGAAATCAGGGGGAGTAATTCACCCCTCCACTTT.

The rearrangement links TRBV2 to TRBJ2-3; 14 nucleotides align to TRBD2. V gave up 6 bases and J gave up 2 bases; unmatched junction bases: 7. The CDR3 extends over 17 amino acids. Germline-derived CDR1 and CDR2 are SNHLY and FYNNEI. CDR3 residues: CASRQRLAGGPTDTQYF. DNA for the CDR3: TGTGCCAGCAGGCAACGACTAGCGGGAGGGCCCACAGATACGCAGTATTTT.

The chain combines TRBV14 with TRBJ2-7; no reliable D call. Trimming removed 3 bases from V and 5 bases from J, with 5 bases in between. The CDR3 consists of 11 residues. Germline CDR1 SGHDN, CDR2 FVKESK. The CDR3 sequence is CASSHGDEQYF. The CDR3 nucleotides read TGTGCCAGCAGCCACGGCGACGAGCAGTACTTC.

This clonotype was counted a few times. The chain has TRBV20-1 and TRBJ1-2; a weak D match, TRBD1 (6 bases). The germline V gene has CDR1 DFQATT and CDR2 SNEGSKA (reference sequence). The CDR3 consists of 15 residues. V was pared by 0 bases and J by 2 bases, with 13 bases between. The CDR3 region has the DNA TGCAGTGCTAGAGATCTCGGAGGGGGGAACTATGGCTACACCTTC. Its translation: CSARDLGGGNYGYTF.

About this clonotype itself: Relative to the germline gene, one junction end is altered; a read error may explain this. The chain uses TRBV7-2 and TRBJ2-1; 7 bases agree with TRBD2. Germline V gives CDR1 SGHTA, CDR2 FQGNSA. CDR3 size: 15 residues. CDR3 nucleotide sequence: TGTGCCAGCATTGATGGGAGGGCCTCCAACAATGAGCAGTTCTTC. This gives the protein CASIDGRASNNEQFF.

This clonotype was counted a few times. The chain has TRBV7-2 and TRBJ2-4, with D perhaps assigned TRBD1 or TRBD2 (6 bases each). V was trimmed by 5 bases and J by 13 bases, leaving 12 bases between them. Germline assignment: CDR1 SGHTA and CDR2 FQGNSA. This CDR3 is 11 amino acids long. Here the CDR3 reads CASSRGGSQYF. As DNA, the CDR3 is TGTGCCAGCAGCCGAGGGGGGTCGCAGTACTTC.

The sample holds many counts of this clonotype. V usage is TRBV27 and J usage is TRBJ2-1; 7 bases align to TRBD1. The V segment lost 3 bases and the J segment 7 bases; nucleotides outside the gene matches: 12. Germline V gene data show CDR1 as MNHEY and CDR2 as SMNVEV (reference sequence). The CDR3 spans 16 residues. The CDR3 here is CASSFLIAGGLNEQFF. The CDR3 bases are TGTGCCAGCAGTTTTTTGATTGCAGGGGGTCTTAATGAGCAGTTCTTC.

This chain joins TRBV7-2 and TRBJ2-1; 10 bases are a match to TRBD2. Germline CDR1 SGHTA, CDR2 FQGNSA. The junction had 18 bases not matched to a gene; V was cut back by 6 bases and J by 10 bases. The CDR3 sequence is 17 residues long. CDR3 loop: CASREQGRLAGVGEQFF. CDR3 bases: TGTGCCAGCAGGGAACAGGGTCGTCTAGCGGGAGTCGGCGAGCAGTTCTTC.

The genes are TRBV12-3 or TRBV12-4 and TRBJ2-7; D may correspond to TRBD1 or TRBD2 (5 bases each). The CDR3 has 13 residues. The germline V and J ends were trimmed by 7 bases and 6 bases, with 16 bases remaining between them. As DNA, the CDR3 is TGTGCCAGCAACCTGGGACCTCAGGGCGAGCAGTACTTC. This codes for CASNLGPQGEQYF.

This clonotype was counted once. The chain joins TRBV5-8 to TRBJ2-3; a possible D gene is TRBD1 (5 bases). Germline CDR1 is SGHTS and CDR2 is YDEGEE. The CDR3 has 16 amino acids. V lost 2 bases, J lost 8 bases, and 21 bases lay in between. The CDR3 nucleotides are TGTGCCAGCAGCTTAACTGGCAGGGCCCATCAGGGTACGCAGTATTTT. It yields the protein CASSLTGRAHQGTQYF.

This clonotype showed up just once. The chain joins TRBV28 to TRBJ1-1; 7 positions match TRBD1. J gave up 5 bases and V 10 bases, and 10 bases lay outside the gene matches. The CDR3 consists of 13 residues. Per the germline V gene, CDR1 is MDHEN and CDR2 is SYDVKM. CDR3 in DNA: TGTGCCACCCCTGGGACAGAGGGGACTGAAGCTTTCTTT. This encodes CATPGTEGTEAFF.